Presented here are 14 T cell receptor beta chains from one specimen sequenced in a study of memory CD4+ T cells and cytomegalovirus serostatus. Single viable CD3+CD4+CD8-CD45RO+ cells were sorted as the memory CD4+ T cells. The data were produced by immunoSEQ multiplex PCR, yet TCRdb's version contains in-frame clones alone and is incomplete. The sample shows roughly 86,000 clones, about four fifths of them seen only once. What was sequenced was memory CD4+ T cells from blood. These receptors all come from an adult in good health and CMV-seropositive.

In its sample, this clone was seen a few times. The V call is TRBV28, the J call TRBJ2-6, with D unresolved. Germline CDR1 is MDHEN and CDR2 is SYDVKM. V gave up 8 bases and J gave up 1 base, with 6 bases separating them. This CDR3 spans 13 amino acids. The CDR3 protein is CASVQSGANVLTF. DNA of the CDR3: TGTGCCAGCGTCCAGTCTGGGGCCAACGTCCTGACTTTC.

The chain is built from TRBV5-8 and TRBJ2-1; no definite D call. Germline CDR1 is SGHTS and CDR2 is YDEGEE. Trimming shortened V by 0 bases and J by 0 bases, and 4 bases separated the two germline ends. The CDR3 length is 14 residues. DNA of the CDR3: TGTGCCAGCAGCTTGGGACACTCCTACAATGAGCAGTTCTTC. Its protein product is CASSLGHSYNEQFF. The full variable domain, its missing parts supplied by reference TRBV5-8 and TRBJ2-1, is EAGVTQSPTHLIKTRGQQATLRCSPISGHTSVYWYQQALGLGLQFLLWYDEGEERNRGNFPPRFSGRQFPNYSSELNVNALELEDSALYLCASSLGHSYNEQFFGPGTRLTVL.

This clone was recorded a few times. The chain is built from TRBV11-1 and TRBJ2-7; 7 nucleotides align to TRBD2. Germline V gives CDR1 SGHAT, CDR2 FQDESV (reference sequence). V dropped 5 bases and J dropped 1; count of bases not matched to a gene: 11. This CDR3 has 16 amino acids. CDR3: CASSQGERGRSYEQYF. CDR3 DNA sequence: TGTGCCAGCAGCCAAGGAGAACGCGGGAGATCCTACGAGCAGTACTTC. The entire variable domain, with the rest obtained from reference TRBV11-1 and TRBJ2-7, is as follows: EAEVAQSPRYKITEKSQAVAFWCDPISGHATLYWYRQILGQGPELLVQFQDESVVDDSQLPKDRFSAERLKGVDSTLKIQPAELGDSAMYLCASSQGERGRSYEQYFGPGTRLTVT.

This chain connects TRBV28 to TRBJ2-1; weak D call: TRBD2 (7 bases). CDR3 length: 14 residues. Deletions cut 5 bases from V and 9 bases from J, with 17 bases between. Germline V gene sequence: CDR1 MDHEN, CDR2 SYDVKM. The DNA of the CDR3 is TGTGCCAGCAGTCCGACGACTGCGGGGGCTGAGCAGTTCTTC. Protein product: CASSPTTAGAEQFF.

The chain is built from TRBV7-2 and TRBJ2-1; 8 bases fit TRBD2. The length of the CDR3 is 16 residues. CDR1 is SGHTA and CDR2 is FQGNSA in the germline V gene. Trimming at V came to 4 bases and at J to 9 bases, leaving 14 bases not matched to a gene. CDR3 region: CASSSGLARGVTEQFF. CDR3 bases: TGTGCCAGCAGCTCTGGACTAGCCAGGGGTGTAACTGAGCAGTTCTTC.

This clone was detected once. The chain combines TRBV10-3 with TRBJ2-7; TRBD1 aligns across 8 bases. CDR1 is ENHRY and CDR2 is SYGVKD in the germline V gene. V was pared by 5 bases and J by 1 base, with 1 base of the junction left unmatched. The CDR3 has 13 residues. DNA for the CDR3: TGTGCCATCAGTCGGGACAGGTCCTACGAGCAGTACTTC. This encodes CAISRDRSYEQYF.

V and J are TRBV7-2 and TRBJ2-7; 7 nucleotides match TRBD1. Germline values: CDR1 SGHTA, CDR2 FQGNSA. After removal of 5 bases from V and 3 bases from J, the junction contained 13 bases not matched to a gene. The CDR3 length is 16 residues. The CDR3 bases are TGTGCCAGCAGCCTTATTGGGACAGCCCGGAGCTACGAGCAGTACTTC. Amino acids: CASSLIGTARSYEQYF.

This clone was observed a handful of times. The V gene is TRBV14, the J gene TRBJ2-5, with D unclear. The germline gives CDR1 SGHDN, CDR2 FVKESK. The CDR3 is made up of 17 amino acids. Deletions cut 4 bases from V and 3 bases from J, with 21 bases between. The CDR3 DNA is TGTGCCAGCAGCCGCCATTCAACTTATAGTAAAAAAGAGACCCAGTACTTC. Its translation: CASSRHSTYSKKETQYF.

This chain joins TRBV18 and TRBJ2-3; 9 nucleotides line up with TRBD2. The CDR3 extends over 15 amino acids. Germline assignment: CDR1 KGHSH and CDR2 LQKENI. Losses at the gene ends were 6 bases for V and 6 bases for J; bases not matched to a gene: 10. Here the CDR3 DNA reads TGTGCCAGCTCCCCCGGGACTAGCTCAGGGGATACGCAGTATTTT. It translates to CASSPGTSSGDTQYF. Full variable domain (remainder filled in from reference TRBV18 and TRBJ2-3): NAGVMQNPRHLVRRRGQEARLRCSPMKGHSHVYWYRQLPEEGLKFMVYLQKENIIDESGMPKERFSAEFPKEGPSILRIQQVVRGDSAAYFCASSPGTSSGDTQYFGPGTRLTVL.

The rearrangement links TRBV5-1 to TRBJ2-1; 8 bases are a match to TRBD1. CDR3 size: 15 residues. Germline lookup yields CDR1 SGHRS and CDR2 YFSETQ. J gave up 6 bases and V 0 bases, and 5 bases lay outside the gene matches. The CDR3 DNA reads TGCGCCAGCAGCTTGGCGGGACAGGAAAGCAATGAGCAGTTCTTC. It encodes CASSLAGQESNEQFF.

The V and J genes are TRBV7-2 and TRBJ2-1; no clear D gene. Germline CDR1 reads SGHTA; CDR2 reads FQGNSA. The V end lost 2 bases, the J end lost 2 bases, and 10 bases lay between the germline ends. The CDR3 consists of 15 residues. CDR3 sequence: CASSLSIPAYNEQFF. The CDR3 DNA reads as TGTGCCAGCAGCTTATCCATACCAGCCTACAATGAGCAGTTCTTC.

This clone is a singleton in its sample. The rearrangement joins TRBV6-5 to TRBJ2-1; 11 nucleotides line up with TRBD1. Germline CDR1 reads MNHEY; CDR2 reads SVGAGI. With 5 bases clipped from V and 10 bases from J, the junction kept 7 bases outside the gene matches. The CDR3 covers 14 residues. Here the CDR3 reads CASSPGTGGGEQFF. In DNA form, the CDR3 reads TGTGCCAGCAGTCCCGGGACAGGGGGAGGCGAGCAGTTCTTC.

The rearrangement links TRBV5-1 to TRBJ2-1; 12 nucleotides match TRBD2. CDR3 length equals 14 residues. V gave up 4 bases and J gave up 12 bases; unmatched junction bases: 8. Germline V CDR1 and CDR2: SGHRS, YFSETQ. The chain's CDR3 is CASSPRLAGEGQFF. The CDR3 bases are TGCGCCAGCAGCCCGAGACTAGCGGGAGAGGGGCAGTTCTTC. The variable domain in full, completed from reference TRBV5-1 and TRBJ2-1, reads KAGVTQTPRYLIKTRGQQVTLSCSPISGHRSVSWYQQTPGQGLQFLFEYFSETQRNKGNFPGRFSGRQFSNSRSEMNVSTLELGDSALYLCASSPRLAGEGQFFGPGTRLTVL.

This chain links TRBV19 with TRBJ2-5; D may be TRBD1 (5 bases). Trimming cost V 5 bases and J 5 bases, with 12 bases left between them. Germline assignment: CDR1 LNHDA and CDR2 SQIVND (reference sequence). The CDR3 consists of 13 residues. The CDR3 region is CASSPERGETQYF. CDR3 DNA: TGTGCCAGTAGTCCGGAAAGGGGCGAGACCCAGTACTTC.